Listed below are T cell receptor beta chains from one sample, sequenced in a study of persistence of HIV-infected CD4 T cells. These receptors are not linked to any known antigen. Repertoires were generated with immunoSEQ multiplex PCR, while TCRdb's copy carries only in-frame clones and drops some. This table holds under 50,000 clones, just under 90% found once. The sample in question was CD4+ T cells sorted from PBMCs after approximately 19-hour stimulation, obtained from a patient who received antiretroviral therapy. The receptors here all came from an adult woman with HIV who was CMV-seropositive. CDR3s include the opening cysteine and the closing phenylalanine or tryptophan. D genes are given only for firm matches. Clone size is stated in some rows and not others, as once, few, many or a class when expanded.

cdr3_nt	cdr3_aa	j_call	d_call	cdr3_length	v_call	clone_size
TGTGCCAGCAGCCCTAGCGGGAGCTCCTACGAGCAGTACTTC	CASSPSGSSYEQYF	TRBJ2-7	TRBD2	14	TRBV7-2	.
TGTGCCAGCAGTAGCGGGCCGAGCACAGATACGCAGTATTTT	CASSSGPSTDTQYF	TRBJ2-3	.	14	TRBV6-2/TRBV6-3	.
TGTGCCAGCAGTTTATCACCGACTAGTCCCAACGGGGAGCTGTTTTTT	CASSLSPTSPNGELFF	TRBJ2-2	.	16	TRBV28	.
TGTGCCAGCAGCTCGAACTCCGGGACAAACTTTTACAAAAACATTCAGTACTTC	CASSSNSGTNFYKNIQYF	TRBJ2-4	.	18	TRBV11-2	.
TGTGCCAGCAGCCCTCCGGGACAGATGAACACTGAAGCTTTCTTT	CASSPPGQMNTEAFF	TRBJ1-1	TRBD1	15	TRBV6-4	.
TGTGCCAGCTCTGAAAGGGACGAGCAGTTCTTC	CASSERDEQFF	TRBJ2-1	.	11	TRBV18	.
TGTGCCAGCAGTTCCGGACAGGGGGGCTACAATGAGCAGTTCTTC	CASSSGQGGYNEQFF	TRBJ2-1	TRBD1	15	TRBV28	.
TGTGCCAGCAGTGAGATGGACAGTCGAGGCTACACCTTC	CASSEMDSRGYTF	TRBJ1-2	.	13	TRBV2	.
TGCGCCAGCAGCTTGAATCCCGACCGGATCTACGAGCAGTACTTC	CASSLNPDRIYEQYF	TRBJ2-7	.	15	TRBV5-1	.
TGTGCCAGCAGCTTAGCGGGAGGGCCCTCCACAGATACGCAGTATTTT	CASSLAGGPSTDTQYF	TRBJ2-3	TRBD2	16	TRBV5-5	.
TGTGCCAGCAGCTTAGCGGGGGCCCCCCAGCCCCAGCATTTT	CASSLAGAPQPQHF	TRBJ1-5	.	14	TRBV7-8	.
TGTGCCAGCTCCCTCGTGGACAGGGTTAACGAGCAGTACTTC	CASSLVDRVNEQYF	TRBJ2-7	TRBD1	14	TRBV28	.
TGCAGCGTGGCTTTCGGGGGAAAGGCAGATACGCAGTATTTT	CSVAFGGKADTQYF	TRBJ2-3	.	14	TRBV29-1	.
TGCGCCAGCAGCCAACTTTTGGGGGGTCAGCCCCAGCATTTT	CASSQLLGGQPQHF	TRBJ1-5	.	14	TRBV4-3	few
TGTGCCACCAGTGATTCCCGGGTGGGGAGGCAAGAGACCCAGTACTTC	CATSDSRVGRQETQYF	TRBJ2-5	.	16	TRBV24-1	.
TGCAGTGCCGGGACAGACTATGGCTACACCTTC	CSAGTDYGYTF	TRBJ1-2	TRBD1	11	TRBV20-1	.
TGTGCCAGCAGCAACCTGGACAGGGGGGGGTACGAGCAGTACTTC	CASSNLDRGGYEQYF	TRBJ2-7	TRBD1	15	TRBV7-9	.